This T cell receptor (beta chain) is from a study of blood T cell repertoires in COVID-19 (dated by TCRdb to 2018 to 2020). The study in broad terms: Samples from collaborators originated in the United States, Italy and Spain and spanned both the acute and convalescent phases of COVID-19. Where HLA class I and class II types were available, the types were taken from metadata supplied by the sample provider, not from assay-based typing. Samples came from the ongoing ImmuneRACE study (first 160 participants) plus 1,254 subjects from 6 global collaborators. The material from the prospective study consisted of cDNA or gDNA derived from T cells, B-cell-depleted T cells, or PBMCs. A freely available public database, intended as a resource for researchers studying the immune response to SARS-CoV-2, is where the repertoires were released. Deeply sampled blood TCRbeta repertoires from subjects exposed to, actively infected with, or recovered from COVID-19 were included in the dataset. Nearly every sample came with metadata listing a de-identified subject ID, COVID-19 status, age in years and sex.

General study outcomes and caveats: Clinical and demographic metadata were provided uncurated, with the amount varying by source and participant.

CDR1 MNHEY and CDR2 SVGAGI were looked up in the germline V gene. Including the terminal cysteine and phenylalanine, the CDR3 comprises 14 residues. The only DNA kept is the CDR3, 42 bases in frame from the first base. The V and J ends are trimmed by 3 bases and 4 bases, leaving 12 bases between them. The immunoSEQ Assay, a bias-controlled multiplex PCR, was used to amplify TCRbeta CDR3 regions from genomic DNA. The published analysis was carried out like this. Within the assay, amplification of reference gene primers was used to estimate how many nucleated cells each sample contained. To quantify the absolute abundance of each unique TCRbeta CDR3 rearrangement, sequence reads were collapsed and filtered. For each sample, productive Simpson clonality was calculated as the square root of Simpson's diversity index across productive rearrangements. TCRdb mirrors the immuneACCESS table, restricted to in-frame sequences. Some clones are absent from its copies; in checked studies, under half trace to an unresolved V gene, and the reason for the others is unknown. The V and J calls and clone size are taken from that table; D and trimming were inferred from the DNA. The table for this sample lists 270,000 or so clones; approximately 81% of them were counted only once. The top ten clonotypes cover around 3.2% of the sample.

Regarding this clone: The clone's antigen remains unknown. One base away there is no much larger clone; base qualities are not given.

Each collaborating institution followed its own protocols to collect whole blood in K2EDTA tubes. For TCRbeta analysis, collaborators shipped samples as frozen whole blood, isolated PBMCs, or DNA extracted from either of those sample types. The sequenced material came from peripheral blood. The sequence joins TRBV6-5 to TRBJ1-1; TRBD1 is a weak D gene call, 5 bases matching. This receptor was obtained from a woman aged 18-29 years with acute or convalescent COVID-19. The sequenced DNA: TGTGCCAGCAGTTATGACAGCTTATCCACTGAAGCTTTCTTT. This codes for CASSYDSLSTEAFF.